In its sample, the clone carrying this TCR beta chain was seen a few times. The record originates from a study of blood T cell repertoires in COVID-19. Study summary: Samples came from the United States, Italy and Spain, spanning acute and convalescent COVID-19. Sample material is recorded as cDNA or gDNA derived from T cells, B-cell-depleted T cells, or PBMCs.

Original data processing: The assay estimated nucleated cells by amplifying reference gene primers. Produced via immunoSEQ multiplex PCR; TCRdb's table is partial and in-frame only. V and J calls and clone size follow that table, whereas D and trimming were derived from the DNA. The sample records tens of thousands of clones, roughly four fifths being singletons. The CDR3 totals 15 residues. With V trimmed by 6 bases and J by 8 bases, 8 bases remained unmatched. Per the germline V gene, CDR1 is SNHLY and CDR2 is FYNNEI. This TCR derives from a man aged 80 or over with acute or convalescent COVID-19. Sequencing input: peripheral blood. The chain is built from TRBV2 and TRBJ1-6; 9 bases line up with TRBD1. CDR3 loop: CASSSGTGNYSPLHF. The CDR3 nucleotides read TGTGCCAGCAGCAGCGGGACAGGGAACTATTCACCCCTCCACTTT.